This T cell receptor beta chain was recorded in a study of shared clonotypes between healthy human individuals (dated by TCRdb to the early 2020s). In terms of the full investigation: A few men and two women, aged 18 to 49 years, made up the cohort. Per donor, leukapheresis produced somewhere between about 0.8 and 9 billion PBMCs. To increase sequencing depth and limit assay-specific biases, different laboratories used diverse techniques to prepare libraries and sequence TCR repertoires. For each donor, three plates each were used for CD4 naive and CD4 memory, two plates were used for CD8 naive, and one plate was used for CD8 memory. To estimate repertoire size and how much clonotype sharing occurs between individuals, the study deeply sequenced the blood TCR repertoires of five healthy adults.

The junction shows trimming of 7 bases on V and 6 bases on J, plus 22 bases between the germline ends. The CDR3 covers 15 residues, taking in both the cysteine and the phenylalanine. The sequence is cut down to CDR3 DNA, 45 bases in frame from base 1. Taken from the germline V gene, the CDR1 and CDR2 loops are MDHEN and SYDVKM. Using the deep immunoSEQ assay, multiplex PCR amplified TCR CDR3 regions from genomic DNA. Extracted genomic DNA from each cell subset was distributed evenly across all wells of several immunoSEQ 96-well plates, and each plate was treated as a replicate. Each replicate PCR for sorted subsets received roughly 0.2 ug genomic DNA, equal to tens of thousands of T cell genomes. Purified libraries were quantified with a Qubit 3.0 fluorometer, sized on a Bioanalyzer 2100, and re-quantified with the KAPA Library Quantification kit. Every immunoSEQ 96-well plate was sequenced on a separate single-read 150-cycle Illumina NextSeq 550 flow cell. Per the source publication's procedure: The immunoSEQ output contained only junctional sequences without quality scores, so filtering could not match that applied to full-length reads. Sequences were annotated with PyIR, a Python wrapper for IgBLAST v1.9, and V/J genes and CDR3 were assigned using IMGT germline references. Any read was removed if the V/J assignment was weak (E-value above 1e-6), the CDR3 was missing, or the read contained stop codons, out-of-frame junctions, or ambiguous translated residues. A V3J clonotype was defined by an identical inferred V gene, J gene, and CDR3 amino acid sequence. To compute the percentage overlap between repertoires, the number of shared unique clonotypes was divided by the size of the smaller repertoire. Repertoire richness was assessed with RTK rarefaction, the Chao1 estimator, and Recon v2.1 estimates of unobserved clonotypes. For all TCRbeta clonotypes obtained by the gDNA method from a few donors, generation probabilities were computed with OLGA. The source is immuneACCESS, and TCRdb retained only in-frame sequences with V and J called. Part of the clones is not carried over; for the studies checked, unresolved V genes explain less than half of this, and the remainder is unexplained. V, J and clone size were drawn from that table, and D and trimming were deduced from the DNA. This sample is represented by fewer than 1.8 million clones; approximately 98.5% of them were singletons. Approximately 0.4% of the sample rests with the top ten.

The research as a whole found: Only blood was sampled, and tissue TCR repertoires likely differ from those in blood. Naive subsets generally had larger estimated clonotype richness than memory subsets. Because the study included a small number of donors, the genetic and exposure-history diversity represented was limited. Across four donors, approximately 5% of naive CD4, roughly 3.5% of naive CD8, approximately 2.5% of memory CD4, and about 0.44% of memory CD8 clonotypes were shared. Pairwise subsampling led to the expectation that sequencing depth would affect the degree of clonotype sharing among donors. Compared with non-shared clonotypes, the clonotypes found in all four sorted-subset donors had higher generation probabilities. Even with the large sequencing depth, rarefaction of the sorted-subset datasets indicated that sequencing was incomplete.

The donors were healthy, HIV-negative adults with no recently reported acute infections or vaccinations. Only Caucasian adults living in Nashville, Tennessee, USA were represented among the donors. Magnetic negative selection was used to enrich CD4+ T cells, after which naive cells were positively selected on CD45RA and the negative fraction became the memory subset. Blood was collected by leukapheresis, and PBMCs were isolated by Ficoll-Histopaque density gradient centrifugation and then cryopreserved in liquid nitrogen vapor phase. Analytical flow cytometry was used to check the purity and quantity of every magnetically sorted T cell population. Each sorted fraction had its genomic DNA isolated and then quantified by UV absorbance on a Nanodrop 2000c. Regarding this clone: Its antigen remains unidentified. No base quality information exists; no much larger clone differs at one position.

This sequence was found in a man aged 25 to 45 in good health. The V gene is TRBV28 and the J gene is TRBJ2-7, with a weak D call of TRBD2 (6 bases match). Sequenced: naive CD4+ T cells sorted from blood. The label giving this sample's cell subset or site can be read as: CD45RA+ positively selected. The bases read TGTGCCAGCACCCCGTGGGAGGAGGGGCAGCTCGAGCAGTACTTC. This encodes CASTPWEEGQLEQYF.